This T cell receptor (beta chain) was found in a study of early T cells in non-severe SARS-CoV-2 infection. For the study at large: Unsorted whole-blood RNA was sequenced in bulk, leaving chains unpaired.

Individual cDNA molecules were tagged with unique molecular identifiers. In TCRdb, the 5' RACE reads were re-called with MiXCR into one record per CDR3 protein. The table shows 85,000 to 95,000 distinct CDR3 sequences, with under 15% occurring only once. This clonotype came up a few times. The antigen remains unidentified. Findings of the study overall: Reliance on VDJdb matching favored anti-spike CD8 responses; private and CD4 specificities were missed.

Sequenced: whole blood. The sequence was collected from an adult who was a healthcare worker with PCR-confirmed SARS-CoV-2 infection or an uninfected control (not recorded which).

The CDR3 DNA follows: TGTGCCAGCAGCCAAGTGGGTCACCCCACAGATACGCAGTATTTT. It specifies CASSQVGHPTDTQYF. The rearrangement links TRBV3-1 to TRBJ2-3; D is ambiguous. CDR3 length: 15 residues. V shed 1 base and J shed 2 bases, with 10 bases lying between them. Germline V lookup: CDR1 LGHDT, CDR2 YNNKEL (reference sequence).